A selection of T cell receptor beta chains follows, all from one sample in a study of Ad26.COV2.S vaccination and SARS-CoV-2 variants. Clones were read by immunoSEQ multiplex PCR, and TCRdb kept only the in-frame ones, dropping some. The top ten clones hold about 1.5% of a sample with hundreds of thousands of clones, about 90% of them seen once. The sample was peripheral blood, taken in a trial of Ad26.COV2.S vaccine versus placebo. The receptor set was obtained from a person between 18 and 65 years old who received the Ad26.COV2.S COVID-19 vaccine or a placebo. The CDR3 runs from the conserved cysteine through the conserved F or W. A D gene is named only where the DNA matches it firmly. A clone size is listed for some rows: how often the clone was seen (once, few, many), or a class if it is expanded.

J gene | D gene | V gene | clone size | CDR3 DNA | CDR3 protein
TRBJ2-5 | TRBD2 | TRBV27 | - | TGTGCCAGCAGTGAGGGAAGCGGGAGGGCCAAACAGACCCAGTACTTC | CASSEGSGRAKQTQYF
TRBJ2-3 | - | TRBV9 | - | TGTGCCAGCAGCGTCACGGGGCAGGTTACGCAGTATTTT | CASSVTGQVTQYF
TRBJ2-7 | - | TRBV7-2 | - | TGTGCCAGCAGCCAGGGAGGTGGGGTCGAGCAGTACTTC | CASSQGGGVEQYF
TRBJ1-1 | TRBD1 | TRBV10-3 | - | TGTGCCATTGCCGGGACAGGGAGCGTGAAAGCTTTCTTT | CAIAGTGSVKAFF
TRBJ2-2 | - | TRBV15 | - | TGTGCCACCAGCAGGAGGGGGCAGGGGAGGGCCGGGGAGCTGTTTTTT | CATSRRGQGRAGELFF
TRBJ2-5 | TRBD1 | TRBV19 | - | TGTGCCAGTAGTGACTGGGACAGACGAAAAGAGACCCAGTACTTC | CASSDWDRRKETQYF
TRBJ2-7 | TRBD2 | TRBV5-4 | - | TGTGCCAGCAGCTTACCGGGACTAGACTACGAGCAGTACTTC | CASSLPGLDYEQYF
TRBJ2-2 | - | TRBV13 | - | TGTGCCAGCAGCTTAGGAGGCGTCGGGGAGCTGTTTTTT | CASSLGGVGELFF
TRBJ2-7 | TRBD1 | TRBV2 | - | TGTGCCAGCAGTGAGAGTGACAGGGGTTCCTACGAGCAGTACTTC | CASSESDRGSYEQYF
TRBJ1-6 | - | TRBV6-4 | - | TGTGCCAGCAGCACTGAAAACTCCTATAATTCACCCCTCCACTTT | CASSTENSYNSPLHF
TRBJ2-1 | TRBD1 | TRBV25-1 | - | TGTGCCAGCAGGAGGACAGGGTCCGATGAGCAGTTCTTC | CASRRTGSDEQFF
TRBJ2-3 | - | TRBV12-3/TRBV12-4 | - | TGTGCCAGCAGTTTCCTAGCTTCAGATACGCAGTATTTT | CASSFLASDTQYF
TRBJ2-1 | - | TRBV7-2 | - | TGTGCCAGCAGCTTAGATGGTCAGTACTACAATGAGCAGTTCTTC | CASSLDGQYYNEQFF
TRBJ2-7 | TRBD1 | TRBV7-9 | - | TGTGCCAGCAGCTGGGGACAGGGGGTTAGCGAGCAGTACTTC | CASSWGQGVSEQYF
TRBJ1-2 | TRBD1 | TRBV5-4 | - | TGTGCCAGCAGCATACAGGGGGCTGGCTACACCTTC | CASSIQGAGYTF
TRBJ2-6 | - | TRBV7-2 | - | TGTGCCAGCAGCTTAGGGGCCCTCTCTGGGGCCAACGTCCTGACTTTC | CASSLGALSGANVLTF
TRBJ2-3 | TRBD2 | TRBV7-2 | - | TGTGCCAGCAGCTTCCGAGGAGCGGGAACCACAGATACGCAGTATTTT | CASSFRGAGTTDTQYF
TRBJ1-2 | - | TRBV19 | once | TGTGCCAGTAGCAGACAGCGGAACTATGGCTACACCTTC | CASSRQRNYGYTF
TRBJ1-2 | - | TRBV7-9 | few | TGTGCCAGCAGCTTAGTGGGGGTAGAGTTCTATGGCTACACCTTC | CASSLVGVEFYGYTF
TRBJ2-1 | TRBD2 | TRBV3-1/TRBV3-2 | - | TGTGCCAGCAGCCAAGACCGAAGCGGGATAGACAATGAGCAGTTCTTC | CASSQDRSGIDNEQFF
TRBJ2-1 | TRBD1 | TRBV7-8 | - | TGTGCCAGCAGCCCCCGGACAGGATACAATGAGCAGTTCTTC | CASSPRTGYNEQFF
TRBJ2-7 | - | TRBV2 | - | TGTGCCAGCAGTGAACAGGCCTCCTACGAGCAGTACTTC | CASSEQASYEQYF
TRBJ2-5 | - | TRBV9 | - | TGTGCCAGCAGCGTAGGACTCAGGGAGACCCAGTACTTC | CASSVGLRETQYF
TRBJ1-2 | - | TRBV6-2/TRBV6-3 | - | TGTGCCAGCAGTTACCTGGGACGGACTTATGGCTACACCTTC | CASSYLGRTYGYTF
TRBJ1-1 | - | TRBV18 | - | TGTGCCAGCTTCGTGAGAAACACTGAAGCTTTCTTT | CASFVRNTEAFF
TRBJ2-3 | - | TRBV7-8 | - | TGTGCCAGCAGCTTAGCGGAGAGGGGGAGGCCGCAGTATTTT | CASSLAERGRPQYF
TRBJ1-5 | - | TRBV19 | - | TGTGCCAGTAGTATCGTCCACAGTAGCAATCAGCCCCAGCATTTT | CASSIVHSSNQPQHF
TRBJ2-1 | TRBD2 | TRBV25-1 | many | TGTGCCAGCAGTACTAGCGGGAGGGAATACAATGAGCAGTTCTTC | CASSTSGREYNEQFF
TRBJ1-2 | - | TRBV9 | once | TGTGCCAGCAGCCGTACCCCCGAGACAGCGAACTATGGCTACACCTTC | CASSRTPETANYGYTF
TRBJ2-3 | - | TRBV18 | - | TGTGCCAGCTCACCAGGGGTTCCACGCACAGATACGCAGTATTTT | CASSPGVPRTDTQYF
TRBJ1-1 | - | TRBV5-6 | - | TGTGCCAGCAGCCCTCTCGGGGGGTACACTGAAGCTTTCTTT | CASSPLGGYTEAFF
TRBJ2-5 | TRBD1 | TRBV25-1 | - | TGTGCCAGCAGTGAGAGGTCGAGGGACAGGACGGAGACCCAGTACTTC | CASSERSRDRTETQYF
TRBJ1-4 | - | TRBV13 | - | TGTGCCAGCAGCTTAGGCGAGGAGGAAAAACTGTTTTTT | CASSLGEEEKLFF
TRBJ1-2 | - | TRBV6-5 | - | TGTGCCAGCAGCCGGGACACGTTTAACTATGGCTACACCTTC | CASSRDTFNYGYTF
TRBJ2-1 | TRBD2 | TRBV7-2 | - | TGTGCCAGCAGCGGGGACTATGGGGACAATGAGCAGTTCTTC | CASSGDYGDNEQFF
TRBJ2-3 | TRBD1 | TRBV18 | - | TGTGCCAGCTCACCATCCGGGACAGGGACCTCCAGAGATACGCAGTATTTT | CASSPSGTGTSRDTQYF
TRBJ2-7 | - | TRBV30 | - | TGTGCCTGGAGTGTAAGCTTGGGGGCCTACGAGCAGTACTTC | CAWSVSLGAYEQYF
TRBJ1-6 | - | TRBV5-1 | - | TGCGCCAGCAGCTTGGTAGCAGAGGATTCACCCCTCCACTTT | CASSLVAEDSPLHF
TRBJ2-7 | - | TRBV6-2/TRBV6-3 | once | TGTGCCAGCACCCCAGGAGGGGGCTACGAGCAGTACTTC | CASTPGGGYEQYF